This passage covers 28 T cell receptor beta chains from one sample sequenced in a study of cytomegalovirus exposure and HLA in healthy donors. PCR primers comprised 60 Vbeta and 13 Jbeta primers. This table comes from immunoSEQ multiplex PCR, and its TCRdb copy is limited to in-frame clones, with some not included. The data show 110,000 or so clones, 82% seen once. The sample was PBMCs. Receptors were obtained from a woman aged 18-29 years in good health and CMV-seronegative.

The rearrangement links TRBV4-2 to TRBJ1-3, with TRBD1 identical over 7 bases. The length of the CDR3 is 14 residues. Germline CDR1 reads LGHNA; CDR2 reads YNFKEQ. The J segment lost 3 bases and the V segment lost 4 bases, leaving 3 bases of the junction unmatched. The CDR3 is CASSRQGGGNTIYF. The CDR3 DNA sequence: TGTGCCAGCAGCCGACAGGGAGGTGGAAACACCATATATTTT.

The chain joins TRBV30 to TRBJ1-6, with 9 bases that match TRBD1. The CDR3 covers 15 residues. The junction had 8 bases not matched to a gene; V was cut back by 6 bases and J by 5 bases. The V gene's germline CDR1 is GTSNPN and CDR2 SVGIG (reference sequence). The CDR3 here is CACTGGTANNSPLHF. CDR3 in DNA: TGTGCCTGCACAGGGGGCACCGCGAATAATTCACCCCTCCACTTT. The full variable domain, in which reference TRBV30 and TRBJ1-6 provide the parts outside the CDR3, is SQTIHQWPATLVQPVGSPLSLECTVEGTSNPNLYWYRQAAGRGLQLLFYSVGIGQISSEVPQNLSASRPQDRQFILSSKKLLLSDSGFYLCACTGGTANNSPLHFGNGTRLTVT.

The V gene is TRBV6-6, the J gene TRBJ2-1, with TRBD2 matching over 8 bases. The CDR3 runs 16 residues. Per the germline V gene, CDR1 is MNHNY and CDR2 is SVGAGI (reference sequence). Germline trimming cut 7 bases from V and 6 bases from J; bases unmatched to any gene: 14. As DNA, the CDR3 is TGTGCCAGCACCCCATACGCCAGGACTAGCCCCAATGAGCAGTTCTTC. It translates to CASTPYARTSPNEQFF.

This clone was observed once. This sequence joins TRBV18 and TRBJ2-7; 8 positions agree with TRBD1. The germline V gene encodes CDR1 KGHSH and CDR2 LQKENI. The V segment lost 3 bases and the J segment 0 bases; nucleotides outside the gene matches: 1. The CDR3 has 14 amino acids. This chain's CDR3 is CASSPGQVSYEQYF. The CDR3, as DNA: TGTGCCAGCTCACCGGGACAGGTCTCCTACGAGCAGTACTTC. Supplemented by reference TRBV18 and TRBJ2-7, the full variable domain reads NAGVMQNPRHLVRRRGQEARLRCSPMKGHSHVYWYRQLPEEGLKFMVYLQKENIIDESGMPKERFSAEFPKEGPSILRIQQVVRGDSAAYFCASSPGQVSYEQYFGPGTRLTVT.

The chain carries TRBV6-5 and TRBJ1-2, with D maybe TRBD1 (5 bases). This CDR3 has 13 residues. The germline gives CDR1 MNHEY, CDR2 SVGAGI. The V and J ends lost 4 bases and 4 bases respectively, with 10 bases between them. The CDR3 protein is CASSLKGFYGYTF. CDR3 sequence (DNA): TGTGCCAGCAGTTTAAAGGGGTTCTATGGCTACACCTTC.

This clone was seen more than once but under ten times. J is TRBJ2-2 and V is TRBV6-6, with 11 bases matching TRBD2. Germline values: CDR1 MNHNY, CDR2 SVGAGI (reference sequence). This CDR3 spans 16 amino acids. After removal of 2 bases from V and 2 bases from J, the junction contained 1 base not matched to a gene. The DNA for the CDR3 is TGTGCCAGCAGTTACCGACTAGCGGGAAACACCGGGGAGCTGTTTTTT. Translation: CASSYRLAGNTGELFF.

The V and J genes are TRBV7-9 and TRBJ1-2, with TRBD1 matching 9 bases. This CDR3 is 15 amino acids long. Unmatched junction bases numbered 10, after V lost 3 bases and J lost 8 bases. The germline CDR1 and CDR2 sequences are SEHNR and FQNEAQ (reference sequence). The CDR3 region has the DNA TGTGCCAGCAGCTTTTCCGGGACAGGGTCCTTCGGCTACACCTTC. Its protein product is CASSFSGTGSFGYTF.

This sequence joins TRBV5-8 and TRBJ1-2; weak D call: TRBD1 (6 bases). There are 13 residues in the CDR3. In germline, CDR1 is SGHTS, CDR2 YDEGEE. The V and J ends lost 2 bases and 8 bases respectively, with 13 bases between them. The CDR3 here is CASSFRGIGGYTF. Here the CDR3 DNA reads TGTGCCAGCAGCTTTAGGGGGATAGGAGGCTACACCTTC. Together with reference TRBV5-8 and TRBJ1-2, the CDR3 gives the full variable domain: EAGVTQSPTHLIKTRGQQATLRCSPISGHTSVYWYQQALGLGLQFLLWYDEGEERNRGNFPPRFSGRQFPNYSSELNVNALELEDSALYLCASSFRGIGGYTFGSGTRLTVV.

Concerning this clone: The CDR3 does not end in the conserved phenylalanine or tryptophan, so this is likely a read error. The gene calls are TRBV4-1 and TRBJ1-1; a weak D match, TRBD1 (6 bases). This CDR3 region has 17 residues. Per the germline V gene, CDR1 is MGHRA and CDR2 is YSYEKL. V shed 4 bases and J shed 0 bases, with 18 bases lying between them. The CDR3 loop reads CASSRNTGYSMNTEAFL. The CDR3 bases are TGCGCCAGCAGCCGCAATACAGGGTATTCAATGAACACTGAAGCTTTCCTT.

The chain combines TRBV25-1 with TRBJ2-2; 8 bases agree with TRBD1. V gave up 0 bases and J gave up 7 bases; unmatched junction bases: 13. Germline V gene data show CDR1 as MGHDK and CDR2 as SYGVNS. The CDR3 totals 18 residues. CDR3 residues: CASSEYFPRDRGHGELFF. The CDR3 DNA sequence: TGTGCCAGCAGTGAATATTTCCCGCGCGACAGGGGACACGGGGAGCTGTTTTTT.

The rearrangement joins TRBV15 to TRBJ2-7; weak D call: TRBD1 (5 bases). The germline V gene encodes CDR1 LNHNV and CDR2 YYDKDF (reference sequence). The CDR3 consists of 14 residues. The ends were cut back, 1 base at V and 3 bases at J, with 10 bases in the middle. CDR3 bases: TGTGCCACCAGCAGAGGGGAAAGGGGCTACGAGCAGTACTTC. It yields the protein CATSRGERGYEQYF.

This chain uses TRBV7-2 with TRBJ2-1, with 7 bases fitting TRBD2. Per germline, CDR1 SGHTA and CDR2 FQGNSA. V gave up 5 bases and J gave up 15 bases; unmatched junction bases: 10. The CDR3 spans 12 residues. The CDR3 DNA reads TGTGCCAGCAGCCCCCAGCGGGATCCGCCGTTCTTC. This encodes CASSPQRDPPFF.

The CDR3 sequence: CASSLEGGGAVTNEKLFF. The CDR3 DNA follows: TGTGCCAGCAGCTTAGAAGGAGGGGGCGCAGTAACTAATGAAAAACTGTTTTTT. The J gene is TRBJ1-4, the V gene TRBV7-9; 7 bases are a match to TRBD1. Trimming removed 1 base from V and 1 base from J; junction bases left unmatched: 9. The CDR3 has 18 amino acids. Germline lookup yields CDR1 SEHNR and CDR2 FQNEAQ (reference sequence).

The chain's CDR3 is CASSLGVGTGSYEQYF. CDR3 bases: TGTGCCAGCAGCTTAGGCGTTGGGACAGGATCCTACGAGCAGTACTTC. The V call is TRBV11-3, the J call TRBJ2-7, with TRBD1 identical over 8 bases. The CDR3 is 16 residues long. Looked up from germline, CDR1 is SGHNT and CDR2 is YENEEA. V was clipped by 1 base and J by 1 base; unmatched bases: 6.

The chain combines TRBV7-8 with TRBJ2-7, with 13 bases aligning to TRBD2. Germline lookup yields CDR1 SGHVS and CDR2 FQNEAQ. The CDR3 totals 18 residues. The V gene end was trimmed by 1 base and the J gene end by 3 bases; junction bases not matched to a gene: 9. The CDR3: CASSLGPGLAGSNYEQYF. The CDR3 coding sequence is TGTGCCAGCAGCTTAGGACCGGGACTAGCGGGAAGTAACTACGAGCAGTACTTC.

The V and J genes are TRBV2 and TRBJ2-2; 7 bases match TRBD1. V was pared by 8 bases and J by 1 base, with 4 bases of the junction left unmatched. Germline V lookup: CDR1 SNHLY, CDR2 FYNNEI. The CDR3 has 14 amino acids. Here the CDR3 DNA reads TGTGCCAGCCGACGACAGGGGAACACCGGGGAGCTGTTTTTT. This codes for CASRRQGNTGELFF.

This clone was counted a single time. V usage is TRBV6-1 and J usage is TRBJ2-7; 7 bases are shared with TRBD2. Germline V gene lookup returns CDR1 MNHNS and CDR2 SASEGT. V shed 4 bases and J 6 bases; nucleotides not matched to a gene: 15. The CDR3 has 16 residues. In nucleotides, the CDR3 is TGTGCCAGCAGTGCCATCTCAGCGGGGTCCTCGGGCGAGCAGTACTTC. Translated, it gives CASSAISAGSSGEQYF.

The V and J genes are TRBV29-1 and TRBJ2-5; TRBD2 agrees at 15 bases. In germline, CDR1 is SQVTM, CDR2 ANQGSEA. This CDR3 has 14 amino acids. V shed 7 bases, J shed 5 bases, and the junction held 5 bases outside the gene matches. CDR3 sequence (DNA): TGCAGCGCAGGGACTAGCGGGGGGCGGGAGACCCAGTACTTC. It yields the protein CSAGTSGGRETQYF.

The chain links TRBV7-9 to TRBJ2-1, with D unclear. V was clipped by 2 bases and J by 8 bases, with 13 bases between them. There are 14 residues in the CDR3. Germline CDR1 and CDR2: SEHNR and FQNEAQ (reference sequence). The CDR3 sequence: CASSLLVQVDEQFF. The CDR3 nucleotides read TGTGCCAGCAGCTTACTGGTTCAGGTGGATGAGCAGTTCTTC. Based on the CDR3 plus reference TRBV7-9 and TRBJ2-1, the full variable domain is DTGVSQNPRHKITKRGQNVTFRCDPISEHNRLYWYRQTLGQGPEFLTYFQNEAQLEKSRLLSDRFSAERPKGSFSTLEIQRTEQGDSAMYLCASSLLVQVDEQFFGPGTRLTVL.

CDR3 DNA: TGTGCCAGCAGTAAAGAAAGACAGCCGACTGAAGCTTTCTTT. Translating gives CASSKERQPTEAFF. This sequence joins TRBV2 and TRBJ1-1, with D possibly TRBD1 on 5 matching bases. Germline V gene sequence: CDR1 SNHLY, CDR2 FYNNEI. Trimming left V 5 bases short and J 5 bases short, with 15 bases between. There are 14 residues in the CDR3.

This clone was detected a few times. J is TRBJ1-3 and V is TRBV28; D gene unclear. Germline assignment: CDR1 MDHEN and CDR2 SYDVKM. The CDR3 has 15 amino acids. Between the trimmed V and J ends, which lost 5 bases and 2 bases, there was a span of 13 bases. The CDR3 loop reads CASSPPRSTGNTIYF. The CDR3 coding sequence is TGTGCCAGCAGTCCTCCTCGGAGTACTGGAAACACCATATATTTT.

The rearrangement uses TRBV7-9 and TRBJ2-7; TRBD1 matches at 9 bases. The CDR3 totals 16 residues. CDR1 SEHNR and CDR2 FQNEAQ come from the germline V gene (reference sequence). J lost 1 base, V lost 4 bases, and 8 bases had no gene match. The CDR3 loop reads CASSSPKGQGSYEQYF. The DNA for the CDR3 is TGTGCCAGCAGCTCGCCAAAGGGACAGGGTTCCTACGAGCAGTACTTC.

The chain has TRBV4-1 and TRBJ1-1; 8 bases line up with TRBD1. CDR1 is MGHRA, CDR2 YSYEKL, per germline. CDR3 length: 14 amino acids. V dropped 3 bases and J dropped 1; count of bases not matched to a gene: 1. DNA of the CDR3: TGCGCCAGCAGCCACGGGACAGGGAACACTGAAGCTTTCTTT. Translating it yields CASSHGTGNTEAFF.

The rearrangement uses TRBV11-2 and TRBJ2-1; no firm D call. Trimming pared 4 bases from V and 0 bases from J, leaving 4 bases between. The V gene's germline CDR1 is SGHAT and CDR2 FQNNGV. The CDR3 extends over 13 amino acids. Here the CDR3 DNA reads TGTGCCAGCAGCTCTAACTCCTACAATGAGCAGTTCTTC. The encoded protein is CASSSNSYNEQFF. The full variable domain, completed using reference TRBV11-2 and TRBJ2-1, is EAGVAQSPRYKIIEKRQSVAFWCNPISGHATLYWYQQILGQGPKLLIQFQNNGVVDDSQLPKDRFSAERLKGVDSTLKIQPAKLEDSAVYLCASSSNSYNEQFFGPGTRLTVL.

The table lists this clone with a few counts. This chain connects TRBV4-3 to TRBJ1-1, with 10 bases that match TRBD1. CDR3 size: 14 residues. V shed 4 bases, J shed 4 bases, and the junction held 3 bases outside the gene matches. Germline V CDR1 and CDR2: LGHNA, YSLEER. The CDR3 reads CASSPRTGGTEAFF. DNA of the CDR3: TGCGCCAGCAGCCCCCGGACAGGGGGCACTGAAGCTTTCTTT.

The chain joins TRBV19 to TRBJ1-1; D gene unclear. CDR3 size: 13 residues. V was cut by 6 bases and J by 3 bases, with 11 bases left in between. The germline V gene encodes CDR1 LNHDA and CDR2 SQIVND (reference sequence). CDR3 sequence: CASSLRIHTEAFF. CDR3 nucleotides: TGTGCCAGTAGCCTGCGAATACACACTGAAGCTTTCTTT.

The CDR3 loop is CASSARTGGAVTQFF. CDR3 in DNA: TGTGCCAGCAGTGCTCGGACAGGGGGCGCGGTCACGCAGTTCTTC. The rearrangement uses TRBV27 and TRBJ2-1; 11 bases match TRBD1. The CDR3 contains 15 residues. V was clipped by 5 bases and J by 12 bases; unmatched bases: 12. Germline lookup yields CDR1 MNHEY and CDR2 SMNVEV (reference sequence).

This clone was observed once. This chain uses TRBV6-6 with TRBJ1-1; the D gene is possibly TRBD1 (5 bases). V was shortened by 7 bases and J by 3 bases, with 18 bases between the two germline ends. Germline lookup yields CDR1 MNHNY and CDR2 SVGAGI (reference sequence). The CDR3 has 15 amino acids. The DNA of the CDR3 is TGTGCCAGCAAAACCGGGGGGGGGTGGGACACTGAAGCTTTCTTT. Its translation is CASKTGGGWDTEAFF.